One and the same sample provided the 3 T cell receptor beta chains below, sequenced in a study of blood T cells in healthy people across ages. Through a sample-barcoded 5' primer and a J-beta primer mix, a second PCR was run for about 7 to 12 cycles. Via MiXCR, TCRdb re-called the 5' RACE reads, giving one row per CDR3 protein. The repertoire holds approximately 2,000,000 distinct CDR3 sequences, with about two fifths as singletons. Material for sequencing was blood. The origin of the receptors is a human donor in good health.

The chain is built from TRBV2 and TRBJ2-3, with 11 bases that match TRBD2. V was pared by 2 bases and J by 5 bases, with 9 bases of the junction left unmatched. In germline, CDR1 is SNHLY, CDR2 FYNNEI. The CDR3 runs to 17 residues. In DNA form, the CDR3 reads TGTGCCAGCAGTGAATTTAGCGGGGGGGCCTCAGGAGATACGCAGTATTTT. Residues: CASSEFSGGASGDTQYF.

This clonotype was detected only a few times. The CDR3 sequence is CASSQDNRGLTQYF. DNA of the CDR3: TGCGCCAGCAGCCAAGATAACAGGGGCTTGACCCAGTACTTC. The chain recombines TRBV4-3 with TRBJ2-7, with 7 bases lining up with TRBD1. The tail of the sequence fits TRBJ2-5 better, so the J call may be wrong. This CDR3 region has 14 residues. CDR1 and CDR2 (germline): LGHNA, YSLEER.

Comments on this clonotype: Its ends do not fully match the called genes, so a read error is possible. V usage is TRBV29-1 and J usage is TRBJ2-3, with D tentatively TRBD1 (6 bases). The germline V gene has CDR1 SQVTM and CDR2 ANQGSEA. CDR3 length: 15 amino acids. The CDR3: CSVEVTAGDKDAQYF. The CDR3 DNA sequence: TGCAGCGTTGAAGTCACCGCAGGGGACAAAGATGCGCAGTATTTT.